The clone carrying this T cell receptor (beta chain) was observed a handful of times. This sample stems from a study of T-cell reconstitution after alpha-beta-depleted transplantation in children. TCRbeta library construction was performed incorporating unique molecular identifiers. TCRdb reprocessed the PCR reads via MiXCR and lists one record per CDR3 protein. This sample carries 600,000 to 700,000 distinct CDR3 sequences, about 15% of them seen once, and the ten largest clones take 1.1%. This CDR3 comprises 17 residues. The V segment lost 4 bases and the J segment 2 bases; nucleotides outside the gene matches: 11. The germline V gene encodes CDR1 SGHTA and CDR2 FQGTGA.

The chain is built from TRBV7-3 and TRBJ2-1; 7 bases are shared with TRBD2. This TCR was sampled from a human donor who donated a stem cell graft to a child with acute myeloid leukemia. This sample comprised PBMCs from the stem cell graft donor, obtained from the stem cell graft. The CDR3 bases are TGTGCCAGCAGCTCGATGGGGGGGACCCAGCCCTACAATGAGCAGTTCTTC. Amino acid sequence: CASSSMGGTQPYNEQFF.